This T cell receptor beta chain was sequenced during a study of long-term antiretroviral therapy in people with HIV. Investigators performed immunoSEQ version v3.0 at survey level. The repertoire was sequenced with immunoSEQ multiplex PCR; TCRdb's copy has only in-frame clones and lacks some. The sample records around 21,000 clones, 80% to 90% being singletons. V lost 2 bases to trimming and J lost 7 bases, with 15 bases between them. This CDR3 comprises 14 residues. Germline V gene data show CDR1 as SGHNT and CDR2 as YYREEE (reference sequence). Sequencing used unsorted PBMCs, obtained 0.2 years before starting antiretroviral therapy. The sequence came from a man aged 18 to 35 with HIV. This rearrangement joins TRBV5-4 to TRBJ1-2, with TRBD1 as a possible D gene (6 bases). CDR3 nucleotide sequence: TGTGCCAGCAGCTTATTAACAGGGTATAGTGGCTACACCTTC. Translated: CASSLLTGYSGYTF.